The present entry profiles one TCR beta chain with its context. The antigen remains unidentified. These data belong to a study of Graves' ophthalmopathy and Graves' hyperthyroidism. Across the whole study: Samples of peripheral blood were obtained at initial diagnosis, prior to treatment of any kind.

Findings and caveats of the study: Blood also contained most of the expanded thyroid clonotypes above 0.001 frequency.

Amplified TCR beta CDR3 regions were obtained using RNA transcripts as template. HTBI primers served in a first-round RT-PCR, which a second-round multiplex PCR followed. One entry per CDR3 protein results from TCRdb running MiXCR on the multiplex PCR reads. The repertoire includes just over 600,000 distinct CDR3 sequences, about 20% of them detected once, and roughly 7.4% sits in the top ten. Excluded: other autoimmune disease, uncontrolled infection, pregnancy or lactation. CDR1 and CDR2 (germline): LNHDA, SQIVND (reference sequence). Trimming took off 6 bases at V and 8 bases at J, with 31 bases between the two ends. CDR3 size: 18 residues.

The origin of this receptor is a woman younger than 35 with stable Graves' hyperthyroidism. Some clones in this sample may be carry-over from other donors' samples. Specimen: peripheral blood. This rearrangement joins TRBV19 to TRBJ1-1; weak D call: TRBD1 (6 bases). CDR3 residues: CASSLAILRDTGGVEAFF. The DNA of the CDR3 is TGTGCCAGTAGCTTGGCCATCCTCCGGGACACGGGCGGGGTGGAAGCTTTCTTT.